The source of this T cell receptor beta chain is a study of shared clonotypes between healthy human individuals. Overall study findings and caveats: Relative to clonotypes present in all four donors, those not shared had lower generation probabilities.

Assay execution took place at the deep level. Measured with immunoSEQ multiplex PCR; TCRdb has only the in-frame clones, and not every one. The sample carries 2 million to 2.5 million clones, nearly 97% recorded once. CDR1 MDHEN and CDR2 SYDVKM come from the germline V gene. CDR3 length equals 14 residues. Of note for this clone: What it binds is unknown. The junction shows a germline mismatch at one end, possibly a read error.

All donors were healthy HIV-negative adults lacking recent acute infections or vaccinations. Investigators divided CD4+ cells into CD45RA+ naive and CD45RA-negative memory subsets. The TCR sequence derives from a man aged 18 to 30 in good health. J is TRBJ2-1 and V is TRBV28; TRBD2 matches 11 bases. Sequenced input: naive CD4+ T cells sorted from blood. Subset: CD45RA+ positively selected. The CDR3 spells CASSLEGLADLLIF. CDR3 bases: TGTGCCAGCAGTTTAGAGGGACTAGCGGATCTTTTGATCTTC. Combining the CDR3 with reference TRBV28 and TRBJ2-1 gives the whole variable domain DVKVTQSSRYLVKRTGEKVFLECVQDMDHENMFWYRQDPGLGLRLIYFSYDVKMKEKGDIPEGYSVSREKKERFSLILESASTNQTSMYLCASSLEGLADLLIFGPGTRLTVL.